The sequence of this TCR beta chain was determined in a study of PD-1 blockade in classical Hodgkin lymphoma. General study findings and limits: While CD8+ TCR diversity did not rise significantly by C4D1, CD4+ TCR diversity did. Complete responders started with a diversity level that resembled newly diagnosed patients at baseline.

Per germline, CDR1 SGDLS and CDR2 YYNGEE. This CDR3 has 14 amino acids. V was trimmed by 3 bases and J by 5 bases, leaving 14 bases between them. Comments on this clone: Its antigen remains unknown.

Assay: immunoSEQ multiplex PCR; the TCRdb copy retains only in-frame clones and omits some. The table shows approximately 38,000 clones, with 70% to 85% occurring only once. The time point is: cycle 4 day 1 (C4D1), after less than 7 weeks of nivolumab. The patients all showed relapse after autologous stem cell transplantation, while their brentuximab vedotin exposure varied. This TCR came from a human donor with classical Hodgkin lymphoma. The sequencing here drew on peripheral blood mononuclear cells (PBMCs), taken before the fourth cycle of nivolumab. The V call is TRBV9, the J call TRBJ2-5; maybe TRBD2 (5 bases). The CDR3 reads CASSDWAAGETQYF. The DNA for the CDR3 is TGTGCCAGCAGCGATTGGGCCGCGGGCGAGACCCAGTACTTC.